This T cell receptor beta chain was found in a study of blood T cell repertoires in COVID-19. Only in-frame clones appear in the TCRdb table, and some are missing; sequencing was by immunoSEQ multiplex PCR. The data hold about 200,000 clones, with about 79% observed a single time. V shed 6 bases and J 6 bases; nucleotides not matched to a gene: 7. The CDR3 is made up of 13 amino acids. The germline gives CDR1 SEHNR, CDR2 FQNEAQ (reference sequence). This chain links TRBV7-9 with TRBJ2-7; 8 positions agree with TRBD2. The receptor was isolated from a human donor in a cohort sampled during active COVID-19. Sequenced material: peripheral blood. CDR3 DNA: TGTGCCAGCAGTTTCGCGGGGGGTGCCGAGCAGTACTTC. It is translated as CASSFAGGAEQYF.